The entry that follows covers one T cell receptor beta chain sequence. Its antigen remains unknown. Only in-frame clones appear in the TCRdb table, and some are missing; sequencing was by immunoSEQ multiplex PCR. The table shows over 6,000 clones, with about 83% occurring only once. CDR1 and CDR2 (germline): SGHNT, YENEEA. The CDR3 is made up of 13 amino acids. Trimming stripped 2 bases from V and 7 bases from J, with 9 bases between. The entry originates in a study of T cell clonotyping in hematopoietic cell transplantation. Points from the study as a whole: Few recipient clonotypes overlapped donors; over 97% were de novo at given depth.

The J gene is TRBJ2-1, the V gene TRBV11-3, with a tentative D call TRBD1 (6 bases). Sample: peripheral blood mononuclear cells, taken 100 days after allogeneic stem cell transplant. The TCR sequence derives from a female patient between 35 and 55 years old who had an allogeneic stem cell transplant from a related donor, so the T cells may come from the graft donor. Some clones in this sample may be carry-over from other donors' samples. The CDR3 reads CASSLNRANEQFF. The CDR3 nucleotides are TGTGCCAGCAGCTTAAACAGGGCTAATGAGCAGTTCTTC.